Here is one T cell receptor (beta chain) with its context. The specificity of this receptor is unknown. One base away there is no much larger clone; base qualities are not given. The data belong to a study of blood T cell repertoires in COVID-19 (dated by TCRdb to about 2020). At the level of the whole study: The collaborator samples originated in the United States, Italy and Spain and spanned the acute and convalescent phases of COVID-19. The material from the prospective study consisted of cDNA or gDNA derived from T cells, B-cell-depleted T cells, or PBMCs. Subjects who had been exposed to COVID-19, were actively infected with it, or had recovered from it provided the deeply sampled blood TCRbeta repertoires that made up the dataset. The repertoires were made available in a free public database intended to serve as a resource for research on the immune response to SARS-CoV-2. Samples were obtained from the ongoing ImmuneRACE study (first 160 participants) and from some 1,300 subjects provided by 6 global collaborators. Nearly every sample came with metadata listing a de-identified subject ID, COVID-19 status, age in years and sex. Where available, HLA class I and class II types were obtained from metadata supplied by the sample provider rather than from assay-based typing.

Results the study describes overall, beyond this receptor: How much clinical and demographic metadata was included differed by source and by participant, and the metadata was provided uncurated.

TCRbeta CDR3 regions were amplified from genomic DNA by means of the immunoSEQ Assay, a bias-controlled multiplex PCR. As for the authors' bioinformatics: Within the assay, amplification of reference gene primers was used to estimate how many nucleated cells each sample contained. Sequence reads were collapsed and filtered to measure the absolute abundance of every unique TCRbeta CDR3 rearrangement. For each sample, productive Simpson clonality was calculated as the square root of Simpson's diversity index across productive rearrangements. The source is immuneACCESS, and TCRdb retained only in-frame sequences with V and J called. Part of the clones is not carried over; for the studies checked, unresolved V genes explain less than half of this, and the remainder is unexplained. V and J calls and clone size come straight from that table; D and trimming were deduced from the DNA. The sample table contains around 100,000 clones; only one count was recorded for 65% to 75% of them. Clones ranked in the top ten supply 5% to 6.5% of the sample.

Collaborating institutions collected whole blood in K2EDTA tubes following their own protocols. For TCRbeta analysis, collaborators shipped samples in one of three forms: frozen whole blood, isolated PBMCs, or DNA extracted from either of those sample types. Based on the germline V gene, the CDR1 and CDR2 sequences are SGHDT and YYEEEE. V and J lose 4 bases and 5 bases, and a span of 16 bases separates them. Reading from cysteine to phenylalanine, the CDR3 counts 15 amino acids. Solely the CDR3 DNA is kept, with 45 bases framed from the first base. This clonotype was obtained from an older man with acute or convalescent COVID-19. Sequences were obtained from peripheral blood. This receptor chain uses TRBV5-6 and TRBJ2-1, with the D segment identity uncertain. In nucleotide form, the sequence is TGTGCCAGCAGCCCAACTGTGAACGGAGACAATGAGCAGTTCTTC. Its protein reads: CASSPTVNGDNEQFF.